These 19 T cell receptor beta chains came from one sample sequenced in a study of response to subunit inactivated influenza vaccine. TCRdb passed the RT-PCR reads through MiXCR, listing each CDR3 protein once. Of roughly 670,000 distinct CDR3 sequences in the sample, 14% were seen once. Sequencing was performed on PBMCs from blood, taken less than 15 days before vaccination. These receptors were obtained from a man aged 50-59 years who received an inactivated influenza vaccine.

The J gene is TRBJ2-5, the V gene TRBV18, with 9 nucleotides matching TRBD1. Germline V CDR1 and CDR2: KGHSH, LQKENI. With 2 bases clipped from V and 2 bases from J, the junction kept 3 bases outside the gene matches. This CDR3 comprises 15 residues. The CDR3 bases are TGTGCCAGCTCACCAAGGACAGGGGAGCAAGAGACCCAGTACTTC. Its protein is CASSPRTGEQETQYF.

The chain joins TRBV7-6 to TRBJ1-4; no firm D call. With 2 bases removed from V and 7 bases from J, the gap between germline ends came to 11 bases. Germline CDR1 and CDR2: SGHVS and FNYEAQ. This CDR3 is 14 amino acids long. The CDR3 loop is CASSLQTMGEKLFF. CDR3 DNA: TGTGCCAGCAGCTTACAAACTATGGGTGAAAAACTGTTTTTT.

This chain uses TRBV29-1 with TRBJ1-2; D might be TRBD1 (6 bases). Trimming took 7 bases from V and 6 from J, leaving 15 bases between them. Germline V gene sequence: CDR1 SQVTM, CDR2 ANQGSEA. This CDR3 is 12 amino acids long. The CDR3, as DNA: TGCAGCGCAAGGACTTCAGGGGATGGCTACACCTTC. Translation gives CSARTSGDGYTF. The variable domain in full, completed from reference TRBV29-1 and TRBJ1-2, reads SAVISQKPSRDICQRGTSLTIQCQVDSQVTMMFWYRQQPGQSLTLIATANQGSEATYESGFVIDKFPISRPNLTFSTLTVSNMSPEDSSIYLCSARTSGDGYTFGSGTRLTVV.

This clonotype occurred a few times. The CDR3 region is CASSVNRADTQYF. The CDR3 DNA follows: TGTGCCAGCAGCGTCAACAGGGCAGATACGCAGTATTTT. The chain is built from TRBV9 and TRBJ2-3, with D possibly matching TRBD1 (6 bases). The CDR3 covers 13 residues. Per germline, CDR1 SGDLS and CDR2 YYNGEE. Trimming removed 2 bases from V and 4 bases from J, with 8 bases in between.

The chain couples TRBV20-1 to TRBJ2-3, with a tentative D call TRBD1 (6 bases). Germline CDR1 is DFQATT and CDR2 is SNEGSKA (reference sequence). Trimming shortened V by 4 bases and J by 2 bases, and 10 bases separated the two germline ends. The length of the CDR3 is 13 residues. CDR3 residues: CSAIRTVTDTQYF. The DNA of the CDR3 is TGCAGTGCTATACGGACAGTCACAGATACGCAGTATTTT.

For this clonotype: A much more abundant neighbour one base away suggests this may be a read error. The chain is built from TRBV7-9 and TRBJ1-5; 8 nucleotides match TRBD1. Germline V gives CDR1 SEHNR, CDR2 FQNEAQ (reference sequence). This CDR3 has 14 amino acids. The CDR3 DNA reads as TGTGCCAACAGCATGACAGGGGAGAATCAGCCCCAGCATTTT. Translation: CANSMTGENQPQHF.

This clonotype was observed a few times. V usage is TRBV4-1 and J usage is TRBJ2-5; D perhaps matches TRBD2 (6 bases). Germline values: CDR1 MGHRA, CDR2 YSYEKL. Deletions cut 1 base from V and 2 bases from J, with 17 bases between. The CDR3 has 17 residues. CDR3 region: CASSQGPRDWPQETQYF. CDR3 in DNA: TGCGCCAGCAGCCAAGGGCCCCGGGACTGGCCACAAGAGACCCAGTACTTC.

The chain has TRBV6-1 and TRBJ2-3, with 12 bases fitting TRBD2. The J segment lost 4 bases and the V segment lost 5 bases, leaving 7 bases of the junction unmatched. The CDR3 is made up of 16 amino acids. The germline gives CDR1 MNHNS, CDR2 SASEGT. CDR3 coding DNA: TGTGCCAGCAGTCTGAGACTAGCGGGAGTAGCAGATACGCAGTATTTT. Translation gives CASSLRLAGVADTQYF.

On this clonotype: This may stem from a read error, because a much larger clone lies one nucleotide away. The CDR3 loop reads CASSLGHYGYTF. In nucleotides, the CDR3 is TGTGCCAGCAGTTTGGGACACTATGGCTACACCTTC. The chain has TRBV12-3 or TRBV12-4 and TRBJ1-2, with D perhaps matching TRBD1 (5 bases). The CDR3 length is 12 residues. The V gene lost 3 bases and the J gene lost 3 bases, with 5 bases spanning the gap.

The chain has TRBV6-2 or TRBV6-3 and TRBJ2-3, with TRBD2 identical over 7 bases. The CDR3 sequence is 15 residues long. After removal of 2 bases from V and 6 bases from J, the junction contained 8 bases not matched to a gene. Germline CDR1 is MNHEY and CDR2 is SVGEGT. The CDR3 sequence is CASSYPRGIPDTQYF. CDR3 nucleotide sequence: TGTGCCAGCAGTTACCCGCGGGGGATTCCCGATACGCAGTATTTT.

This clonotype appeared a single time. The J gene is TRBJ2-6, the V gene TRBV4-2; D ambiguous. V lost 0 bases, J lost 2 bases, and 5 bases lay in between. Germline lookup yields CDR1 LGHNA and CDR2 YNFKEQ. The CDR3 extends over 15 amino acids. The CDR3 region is CASSQEDAGANVLTF. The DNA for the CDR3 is TGTGCCAGCAGCCAAGAGGACGCTGGGGCCAACGTCCTGACTTTC.

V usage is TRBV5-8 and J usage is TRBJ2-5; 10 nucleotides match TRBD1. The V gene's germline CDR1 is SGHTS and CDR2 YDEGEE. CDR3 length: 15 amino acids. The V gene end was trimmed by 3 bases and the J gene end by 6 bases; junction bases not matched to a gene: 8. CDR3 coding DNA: TGTGCCAGCAGCTCGGACAGGGGGTTACAGAAGACCCAGTACTTC. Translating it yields CASSSDRGLQKTQYF.

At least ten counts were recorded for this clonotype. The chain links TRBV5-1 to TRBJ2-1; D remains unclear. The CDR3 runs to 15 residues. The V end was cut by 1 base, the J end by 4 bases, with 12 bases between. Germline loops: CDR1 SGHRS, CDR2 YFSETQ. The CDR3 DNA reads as TGCGCCAGCAGCTTGATCCCAGAGCTTTACAATGAGCAGTTCTTC. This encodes CASSLIPELYNEQFF.

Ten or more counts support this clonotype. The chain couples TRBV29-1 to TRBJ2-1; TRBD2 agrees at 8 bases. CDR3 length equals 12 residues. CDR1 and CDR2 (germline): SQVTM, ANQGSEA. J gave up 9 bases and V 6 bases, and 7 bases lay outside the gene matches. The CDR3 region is CSVPGGPSEQFF. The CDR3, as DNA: TGCAGCGTCCCGGGGGGGCCTTCTGAGCAGTTCTTC.

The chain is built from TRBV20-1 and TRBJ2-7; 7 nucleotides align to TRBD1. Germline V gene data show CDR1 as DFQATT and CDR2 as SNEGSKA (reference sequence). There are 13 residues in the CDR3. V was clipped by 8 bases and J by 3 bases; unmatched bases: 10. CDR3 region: CSSRGQNYYEQYF. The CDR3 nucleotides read TGCAGTTCGAGGGGACAGAACTACTACGAGCAGTACTTC.

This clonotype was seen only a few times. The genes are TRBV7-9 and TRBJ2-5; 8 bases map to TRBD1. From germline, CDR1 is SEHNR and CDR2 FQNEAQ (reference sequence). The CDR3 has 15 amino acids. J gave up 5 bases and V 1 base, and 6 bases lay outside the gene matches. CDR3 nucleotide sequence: TGTGCCAGCAGCTTAGACGCCAGGGGGCCGGAGACCCAGTACTTC. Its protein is CASSLDARGPETQYF.

The CDR3 DNA is TGTGCCACCAGCAGATTGGTAAATGAGCAGTTCTTC. The encoded protein is CATSRLVNEQFF. This chain joins TRBV15 and TRBJ2-1; no definite D call. Germline CDR1 reads LNHNV; CDR2 reads YYDKDF (reference sequence). V was trimmed by 2 bases and J by 7 bases, leaving 6 bases between them. CDR3 length: 12 residues.

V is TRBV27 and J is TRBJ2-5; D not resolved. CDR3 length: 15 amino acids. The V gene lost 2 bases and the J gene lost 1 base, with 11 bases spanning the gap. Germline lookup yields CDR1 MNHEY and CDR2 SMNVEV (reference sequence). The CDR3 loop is CASSLSALLQETQYF. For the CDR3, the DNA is TGTGCCAGCAGTTTAAGCGCCTTGCTCCAAGAGACCCAGTACTTC.

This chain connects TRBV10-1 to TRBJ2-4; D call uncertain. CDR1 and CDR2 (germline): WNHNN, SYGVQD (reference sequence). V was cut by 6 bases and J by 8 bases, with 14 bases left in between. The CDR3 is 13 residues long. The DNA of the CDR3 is TGCGCCAGCAGCTCCGACCCCTTGGACATTCAGTACTTC. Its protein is CASSSDPLDIQYF.